Shown below are 30 T cell receptor beta chains from a single sample sequenced in a study of identical twins. TCRdb passed the 5' RACE reads through MiXCR, listing each CDR3 protein once. The data show some 630,000 distinct CDR3 sequences, with 7.1% seen just once and 1.6% held by the top ten. The same data also contributed to another study, on yellow fever vaccine responses in identical twins.

Material: PBMCs. Receptor source: a woman younger than 35 in good health.

This clonotype was seen repeatedly, ten times or more. The V call is TRBV12-3 or TRBV12-4, the J call TRBJ2-1, with D perhaps TRBD2 (5 bases). The CDR3 is 14 residues long. V lost 4 bases, J lost 6 bases, and 13 bases lay in between. The CDR3 loop is CASSSSLSANEQFF. CDR3 nucleotide sequence: TGTGCCAGCAGTTCTAGCCTTTCAGCCAATGAGCAGTTCTTC.

This chain joins TRBV10-3 and TRBJ2-1, with 10 positions matching TRBD2. Looked up from germline, CDR1 is ENHRY and CDR2 is SYGVKD. With 4 bases clipped from V and 7 bases from J, the junction kept 7 bases outside the gene matches. CDR3 length: 15 amino acids. CDR3 DNA sequence: TGTGCCATCAGTGGCTCTAGCGGGAGCTGGAATGAGCAGTTCTTC. Protein sequence: CAISGSSGSWNEQFF.

This clonotype was seen only a few times. V is TRBV28 and J is TRBJ2-7; D is ambiguous. Trimming shortened V by 6 bases and J by 0 bases, and 12 bases separated the two germline ends. Per the germline V gene, CDR1 is MDHEN and CDR2 is SYDVKM. This CDR3 has 14 amino acids. CDR3 DNA: TGTGCCAGCAGGAAGTGGGGAAGCTCCTACGAGCAGTACTTC. Its translation: CASRKWGSSYEQYF.

Comments on this clonotype: One end of the junction does not line up with germline, which may come from a read error. V and J are TRBV12-3 or TRBV12-4 and TRBJ2-1; 11 bases agree with TRBD2. This CDR3 is built from 18 residues. CDR3 nucleotides: TGTGCCTGCAGTGGCGCGGGGGTAGCGGGAGGGGTTTACAATGAGCAGTTCTTC. This codes for CACSGAGVAGGVYNEQFF.

The rearrangement uses TRBV6-1 and TRBJ2-1; 9 bases match TRBD2. V was pared by 0 bases and J by 3 bases, with 0 bases of the junction left unmatched. CDR3 length: 15 residues. Germline V gives CDR1 MNHNS, CDR2 SASEGT. CDR3 amino acids: CASSEASGGYNEQFF. The CDR3, as DNA: TGTGCCAGCAGTGAAGCTAGCGGGGGCTACAATGAGCAGTTCTTC.

The table lists this clonotype with a few counts. This sequence joins TRBV6-1 and TRBJ2-7, with TRBD1 matching over 8 bases. This CDR3 is built from 15 residues. Losses at the gene ends were 6 bases for V and 0 bases for J; bases not matched to a gene: 7. Germline CDR1 and CDR2: MNHNS and SASEGT. The CDR3 spells CASRLGTGYSYEQYF. The CDR3 DNA reads as TGTGCCAGCAGACTGGGGACAGGCTACTCCTACGAGCAGTACTTC.

Many counts were recorded for this clonotype. V is TRBV3-1 and J is TRBJ2-2; 10 bases are shared with TRBD2. Germline V gene lookup returns CDR1 LGHDT and CDR2 YNNKEL (reference sequence). Trimming removed 1 base from V and 5 bases from J; junction bases left unmatched: 10. CDR3 length: 18 amino acids. The CDR3 DNA is TGTGCCAGCAGCCAAGGGTCAAGCGGGGGGGCGTGGACCGGGGAGCTGTTTTTT. Encoded protein: CASSQGSSGGAWTGELFF.

This clonotype was observed at least ten times. The chain joins TRBV29-1 to TRBJ2-5; D gene unclear. This CDR3 contains 13 residues. Germline V gene sequence: CDR1 SQVTM, CDR2 ANQGSEA. V was clipped by 4 bases and J by 1 base, with 10 bases between them. The CDR3 reads CSVVRVGQETQYF. The CDR3 DNA reads as TGCAGCGTTGTAAGGGTTGGCCAAGAGACCCAGTACTTC.

A few counts support this clonotype. The chain is built from TRBV19 and TRBJ2-1; 8 nucleotides match TRBD2. Germline values: CDR1 LNHDA, CDR2 SQIVND (reference sequence). V was clipped by 4 bases and J by 8 bases; unmatched bases: 10. The CDR3 loop spans 15 amino acids. The CDR3 region has the DNA TGTGCCAGTAGTAAAAGCGGGAGCGGTATGGATGAGCAGTTCTTC. Translated, it gives CASSKSGSGMDEQFF. The variable domain in full, completed from reference TRBV19 and TRBJ2-1, reads DGGITQSPKYLFRKEGQNVTLSCEQNLNHDAMYWYRQDPGQGLRLIYYSQIVNDFQKGDIAEGYSVSREKKESFPLTVTSAQKNPTAFYLCASSKSGSGMDEQFFGPGTRLTVL.

In this sample, this clonotype turned up many times. The chain uses TRBV20-1 and TRBJ2-1; tentative D call: TRBD2 (7 bases). CDR1 and CDR2 (germline): DFQATT, SNEGSKA (reference sequence). Between the trimmed V and J ends, which lost 5 bases and 10 bases, there was a span of 18 bases. This CDR3 is 13 amino acids long. CDR3 sequence (DNA): TGCAGTGCTCCCGCGGGGGCGCCTAGGGAGCAGTTCTTC. Translation gives CSAPAGAPREQFF.

V gene TRBV7-9 combines with J gene TRBJ2-7, with D maybe TRBD2 (7 bases). The CDR3 loop spans 13 amino acids. CDR1 SEHNR and CDR2 FQNEAQ come from the germline V gene (reference sequence). Trimming stripped 5 bases from V and 7 bases from J, with 15 bases between. The CDR3 coding sequence is TGTGCCAGCAGCCACGGCGGGGGCGGAGAGCAGTACTTC. Translated: CASSHGGGGEQYF.

The genes are TRBV12-3 or TRBV12-4 and TRBJ2-1; D is undetermined. The V end lost 3 bases, the J end lost 0 bases, and 9 bases lay between the germline ends. The CDR3 contains 15 residues. CDR3 sequence: CASSFVGSSYNEQFF. CDR3 bases: TGTGCCAGCAGTTTTGTGGGAAGCTCCTACAATGAGCAGTTCTTC.

This clonotype showed up just a few times. The chain has TRBV11-2 and TRBJ2-5; 12 bases map to TRBD2. This CDR3 has 16 residues. The germline gives CDR1 SGHAT, CDR2 FQNNGV. With 1 base clipped from V and 6 bases from J, the junction kept 6 bases outside the gene matches. The CDR3 loop is CASSLGTSGKLKTQYF. The CDR3 coding sequence is TGTGCCAGCAGCTTAGGGACTAGCGGGAAACTGAAGACCCAGTACTTC.

The chain uses TRBV12-3 or TRBV12-4 and TRBJ1-2; 7 bases align to TRBD1. The J segment lost 7 bases and the V segment lost 3 bases, leaving 2 bases of the junction unmatched. The CDR3 is made up of 12 amino acids. CDR3 DNA sequence: TGTGCCAGCAGTTTTGAGGGGGCTGGCTACACCTTC. This gives the protein CASSFEGAGYTF.

This rearrangement joins TRBV2 to TRBJ2-3; TRBD2 matches at 9 bases. Trimming cost V 3 bases and J 2 bases; bases outside gene matches: 12. In germline, CDR1 is SNHLY, CDR2 FYNNEI. This CDR3 region has 18 residues. In nucleotides, the CDR3 is TGTGCCAGCAGTGAGATCCTCCGACTAGCGGTACACACAGATACGCAGTATTTT. This gives the protein CASSEILRLAVHTDTQYF.

There are a few counts of this clonotype. The rearrangement uses TRBV12-3 or TRBV12-4 and TRBJ1-4; 7 bases match TRBD1. CDR3 length equals 15 residues. The ends lost 3 bases at V and 7 bases at J; junction bases unmatched: 8. The CDR3 loop is CASSFTLQGGEKLFF. DNA of the CDR3: TGTGCCAGCAGTTTCACCCTGCAGGGGGGTGAAAAACTGTTTTTT.

The V call is TRBV7-2, the J call TRBJ1-1; maybe TRBD1 (5 bases). Deletions cut 1 base from V and 8 bases from J, with 11 bases between. The CDR3 has 13 residues. The germline gives CDR1 SGHTA, CDR2 FQGNSA. CDR3 sequence (DNA): TGTGCCAGCAGCTTAGTTCGGGGCGTCGAAGCTTTCTTT. Encoded protein: CASSLVRGVEAFF.

This clonotype was found many times. The chain carries TRBV12-3 or TRBV12-4 and TRBJ1-1, with D hard to call. CDR3 length equals 11 residues. Trimming stripped 3 bases from V and 6 bases from J, with 5 bases between. CDR3 nucleotides: TGTGCCAGCAGTTTCGAGTCTGAAGCTTTCTTT. It specifies CASSFESEAFF.

This clonotype was detected only a few times. The genes are TRBV28 and TRBJ2-3, with D unresolved. The germline V gene encodes CDR1 MDHEN and CDR2 SYDVKM. The CDR3 is 12 residues long. The germline V and J ends were trimmed by 6 bases and 4 bases, with 8 bases remaining between them. CDR3: CASRQNADTQYF. The CDR3, as DNA: TGTGCCAGCAGACAGAATGCAGATACGCAGTATTTT.

V is TRBV7-9 and J is TRBJ1-1; the match to TRBD1 covers 10 bases. The CDR3 is 13 amino acids. Germline V lookup: CDR1 SEHNR, CDR2 FQNEAQ (reference sequence). The junction had 8 bases not matched to a gene; V was cut back by 5 bases and J by 11 bases. Here the CDR3 reads CASSIRDRGYAFF. The DNA of the CDR3 is TGTGCCAGCAGCATCCGGGACAGGGGTTACGCTTTCTTT.

The chain employs TRBV15 and TRBJ2-1; 7 bases are shared with TRBD1. The CDR3 length is 15 residues. V dropped 2 bases and J dropped 0; count of bases not matched to a gene: 1. The germline V gene encodes CDR1 LNHNV and CDR2 YYDKDF (reference sequence). This chain's CDR3 is CATSRRQGSYNEQFF. The CDR3 nucleotides are TGTGCCACCAGCAGAAGACAGGGCTCCTACAATGAGCAGTTCTTC.

Only a few counts were recorded for this clonotype. J is TRBJ1-1 and V is TRBV5-1, with TRBD1 as a possible D gene (5 bases). From germline, CDR1 is SGHRS and CDR2 YFSETQ. There are 15 residues in the CDR3. With 1 base removed from V and 5 bases from J, the gap between germline ends came to 15 bases. DNA for the CDR3: TGCGCCAGCAGCTTGTTTCAGGGTGTGAGAACTGAAGCTTTCTTT. As protein: CASSLFQGVRTEAFF.

This clonotype was observed at least ten times. The rearrangement links TRBV6-5 to TRBJ1-5; D is unresolved. Germline loops: CDR1 MNHEY, CDR2 SVGAGI. V dropped 3 bases and J dropped 0 bases, with 9 bases sitting between them. The CDR3 runs to 15 residues. CDR3 nucleotide sequence: TGTGCCAGCAGTTATAGGCTGGCTAGCAATCAGCCCCAGCATTTT. Translating it yields CASSYRLASNQPQHF.

This chain links TRBV20-1 with TRBJ2-1; either TRBD1 or TRBD2 may fit D (6 bases each). The CDR3 length is 13 residues. The germline V gene encodes CDR1 DFQATT and CDR2 SNEGSKA (reference sequence). V lost 2 bases to trimming and J lost 10 bases, with 15 bases between them. DNA of the CDR3: TGCAGTGCTAGAAAGGGGGGTTCAGGGGAGCAGTTCTTC. Translated: CSARKGGSGEQFF.

The V call is TRBV27, the J call TRBJ2-2, with 10 nucleotides matching TRBD1. The CDR3 is 16 residues long. Trimming cost V 6 bases and J 1 base; bases outside gene matches: 5. CDR1 is MNHEY and CDR2 is SMNVEV in the germline V gene (reference sequence). Here the CDR3 DNA reads TGTGCCAGCAGGAGAGGACAGGGGGGGAACACCGGGGAGCTGTTTTTT. Residues: CASRRGQGGNTGELFF.

The chain employs TRBV29-1 and TRBJ2-7; TRBD1 matches at 9 bases. Trimming removed 2 bases from V and 2 bases from J; junction bases left unmatched: 7. CDR1 is SQVTM and CDR2 is ANQGSEA in the germline V gene. This CDR3 has 15 amino acids. The CDR3 coding sequence is TGCAGCGTTGAAATCCCAAGGACAGGGGCCTACGAGCAGTACTTC. This codes for CSVEIPRTGAYEQYF.

This clonotype was recorded at least ten times. The V and J genes are TRBV7-8 and TRBJ2-1; D call uncertain. CDR1 is SGHVS and CDR2 is FQNEAQ in the germline V gene. The CDR3 is 15 residues long. The V end lost 8 bases, the J end lost 9 bases, and 23 bases lay between the germline ends. CDR3 loop: CASRQAFHSVGEQFF. The CDR3 DNA reads TGTGCCAGCCGGCAGGCGTTTCACAGCGTGGGTGAGCAGTTCTTC. The full variable domain, with the rest looked up from reference TRBV7-8 and TRBJ2-1, is GAGVSQSPRYKVAKRGQDVALRCDPISGHVSLFWYQQALGQGPEFLTYFQNEAQLDKSGLPSDRFFAERPEGSVSTLKIQRTQQEDSAVYLCASRQAFHSVGEQFFGPGTRLTVL.

This clonotype was seen only a few times. The rearrangement uses TRBV4-1 and TRBJ2-3; a possible D gene is TRBD2 (6 bases). This CDR3 contains 17 residues. With 0 bases removed from V and 2 bases from J, the gap between germline ends came to 15 bases. Looked up from germline, CDR1 is MGHRA and CDR2 is YSYEKL. CDR3: CASSQDWSGAPTDTQYF. CDR3 nucleotides: TGCGCCAGCAGCCAAGATTGGTCGGGAGCGCCCACAGATACGCAGTATTTT.

The chain uses TRBV3-1 and TRBJ2-1; TRBD2 matches at 8 bases. The CDR3 covers 15 residues. The V segment lost 4 bases and the J segment 3 bases; nucleotides outside the gene matches: 5. Germline CDR1 and CDR2: LGHDT and YNNKEL (reference sequence). The CDR3 nucleotides read TGTGCCAGCAGCCGAGGACTAGCTTACTACAATGAGCAGTTCTTC. Protein: CASSRGLAYYNEQFF.

This clonotype was seen many times. The gene calls are TRBV12-3 or TRBV12-4 and TRBJ2-2; D uncertain. The CDR3 contains 14 residues. V lost 6 bases, J lost 4 bases, and 12 bases lay in between. CDR3 DNA sequence: TGTGCCAGCAGCCCCGTTCCAGGCACCGGGGAGCTGTTTTTT. Translating it yields CASSPVPGTGELFF.